The present T cell receptor beta chain was sequenced within a study of siplizumab effects on memory and regulatory T cells. About this clone: Antigen unknown.

This CDR3 is built from 13 residues. Trimming cost V 2 bases and J 2 bases, with 10 bases left between them. Germline V gives CDR1 GTSNPN, CDR2 SVGIG (reference sequence). TCRdb's table, derived via immunoSEQ multiplex PCR, lists solely in-frame clones and lacks some. Of 57,000 or so clones listed, approximately 95% are singletons. Notes on the study in general: Of the proliferating CD4+ or CD8+ clones, roughly 75-96% lacked a naive or memory phenotype that could be assigned. Siplizumab significantly brought down the alloreactive sequences that trace back to unstimulated CD4+ memory cells. Sequences below about 10^-5 frequency were poorly captured, limiting mapping of alloreactive clones. Suppressive capability of dividing Tregs from siplizumab cultures went unverified.

Source material: CD8+ T cells sorted from blood. The chain combines TRBV30 with TRBJ2-7; weak D call: TRBD2 (5 bases). This receptor was identified in a human donor in good health. For the CDR3, the DNA is TGTGCCTGGAGTATCGCGGGTACCTACGAGCAGTACTTC. It translates to CAWSIAGTYEQYF.